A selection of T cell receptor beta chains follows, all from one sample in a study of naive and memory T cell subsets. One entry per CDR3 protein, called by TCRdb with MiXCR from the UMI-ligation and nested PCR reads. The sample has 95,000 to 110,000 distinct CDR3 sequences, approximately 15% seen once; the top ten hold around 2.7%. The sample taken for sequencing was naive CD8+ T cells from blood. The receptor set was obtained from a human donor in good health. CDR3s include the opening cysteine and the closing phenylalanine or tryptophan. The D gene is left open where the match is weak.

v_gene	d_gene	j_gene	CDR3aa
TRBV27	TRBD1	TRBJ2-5	CASSWRGTAKKETQYF
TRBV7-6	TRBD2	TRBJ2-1	CASSFISGSSYNEQFF
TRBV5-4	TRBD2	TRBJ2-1	CASSFSGRIYNEQFF
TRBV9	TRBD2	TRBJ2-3	CASSAGLVIADTQYF
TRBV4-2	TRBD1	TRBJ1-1	CASSQAVRGSTEAFF
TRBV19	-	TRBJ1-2	CASSIEYGYTF
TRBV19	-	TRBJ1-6	CASSIGGSLSPLHF
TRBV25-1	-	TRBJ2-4	CASSSGAKNIQYF
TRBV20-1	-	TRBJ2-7	CSARDPIMGREQYF
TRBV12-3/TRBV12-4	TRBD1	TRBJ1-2	CASSLSSGQYYGYTF
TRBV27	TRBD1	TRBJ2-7	CASSLHGTAEQYF
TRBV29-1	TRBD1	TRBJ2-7	CSAIGQESYEQYF
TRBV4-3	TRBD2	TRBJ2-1	CASSQSSGGVNEQFF
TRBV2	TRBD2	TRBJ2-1	CATTFGGGHNEQFF
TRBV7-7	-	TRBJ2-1	CASSLGQGDVNEQFF
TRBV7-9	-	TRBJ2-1	CASSFSPGSGSYNEQFF
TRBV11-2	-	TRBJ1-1	CASRSNTEAFF
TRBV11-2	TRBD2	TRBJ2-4	CASSSISGSENFQYF
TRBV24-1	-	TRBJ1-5	CATSDGGLHNQPQHF
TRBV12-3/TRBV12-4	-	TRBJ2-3	CASSLSGLPGADTQYF
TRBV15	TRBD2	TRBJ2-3	CATSRASGGTDTQYF
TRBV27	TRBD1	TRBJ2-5	CASSTGGVGTQYF
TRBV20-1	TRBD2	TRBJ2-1	CSARELQRGYNEQFF
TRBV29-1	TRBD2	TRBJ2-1	CSVEVLAAYNEQFF
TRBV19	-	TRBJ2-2	CASSIFARGGTGELFF
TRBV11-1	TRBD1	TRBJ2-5	CASSLAPTGSETQYF
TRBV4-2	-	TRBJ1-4	CASSQEEALSEKLFF
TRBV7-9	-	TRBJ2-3	CASRFPTGPSTDTQYF
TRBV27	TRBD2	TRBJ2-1	CASSPLAGDSYNEQFF
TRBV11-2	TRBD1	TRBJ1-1	CASRITPGQGVNTEAFF
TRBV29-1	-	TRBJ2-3	CSVDGAPEFENTDTQYF